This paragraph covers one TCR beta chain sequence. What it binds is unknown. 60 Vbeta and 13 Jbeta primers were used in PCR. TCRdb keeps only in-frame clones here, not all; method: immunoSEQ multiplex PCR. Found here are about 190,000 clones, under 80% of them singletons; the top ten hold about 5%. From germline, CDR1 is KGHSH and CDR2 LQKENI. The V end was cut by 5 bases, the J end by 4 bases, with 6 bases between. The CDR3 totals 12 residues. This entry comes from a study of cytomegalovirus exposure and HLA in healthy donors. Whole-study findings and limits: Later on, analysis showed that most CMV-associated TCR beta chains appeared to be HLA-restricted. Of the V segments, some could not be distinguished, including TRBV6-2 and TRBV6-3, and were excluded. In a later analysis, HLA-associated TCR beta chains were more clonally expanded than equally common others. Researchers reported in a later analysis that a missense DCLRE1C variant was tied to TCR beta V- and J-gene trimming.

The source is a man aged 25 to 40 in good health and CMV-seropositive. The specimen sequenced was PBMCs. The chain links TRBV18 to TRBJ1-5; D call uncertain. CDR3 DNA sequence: TGTGCCAGCTCATCTTATAATCAGCCCCAGCATTTT. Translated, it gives CASSSYNQPQHF. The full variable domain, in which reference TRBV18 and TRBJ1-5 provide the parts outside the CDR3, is NAGVMQNPRHLVRRRGQEARLRCSPMKGHSHVYWYRQLPEEGLKFMVYLQKENIIDESGMPKERFSAEFPKEGPSILRIQQVVRGDSAAYFCASSSYNQPQHFGDGTRLSIL.